These 5 T cell receptor beta chains originate from one sample sequenced in a study of Ad26.COV2.S vaccination and SARS-CoV-2 variants. Treatment: 15 to 20 received Ad26.COV2.S at low or high dose, single or two shots; roughly 5 received placebo; per-sample allocation not given. Day 63 after the first injection of vaccine or placebo was the sampling time. Using immunoSEQ multiplex PCR, the repertoire was profiled, and TCRdb retains in-frame clones only, with some absent. The table lists about 460,000 clones, roughly nine tenths of them singletons. This sample comprised peripheral blood, obtained in a trial of Ad26.COV2.S vaccine versus placebo. These receptors were taken from a person between 18 and 65 years old who received the Ad26.COV2.S COVID-19 vaccine or a placebo.

The V call is TRBV18, the J call TRBJ2-7, with TRBD1 identical over 12 bases. V shed 3 bases, J shed 4 bases, and the junction held 4 bases outside the gene matches. Germline V gene lookup returns CDR1 KGHSH and CDR2 LQKENI. There are 15 residues in the CDR3. As DNA, the CDR3 is TGTGCCAGCTCACCGGGGACAGGGGGCTGGTACGAGCAGTACTTC. It codes for CASSPGTGGWYEQYF.

The chain carries TRBV12-3 or TRBV12-4 and TRBJ2-7, with D perhaps matching TRBD2 (5 bases). CDR3 length equals 12 residues. V was shortened by 11 bases and J by 7 bases, with 18 bases between the two germline ends. CDR3 nucleotide sequence: TGTGCCTCCGGGGAGTGGGGTCGTGAGCAGTACTTC. Its protein product is CASGEWGREQYF.

The rearrangement uses TRBV19 and TRBJ1-5; 7 bases align to TRBD1. This CDR3 contains 18 residues. V shed 4 bases and J 4 bases; nucleotides not matched to a gene: 16. Germline CDR1 is LNHDA and CDR2 is SQIVND (reference sequence). This chain's CDR3 is CASSNRGPPWVLNQPQHF. CDR3 coding DNA: TGTGCCAGTAGTAATAGGGGGCCTCCCTGGGTACTTAATCAGCCCCAGCATTTT. The full variable domain, its missing parts supplied by reference TRBV19 and TRBJ1-5, is DGGITQSPKYLFRKEGQNVTLSCEQNLNHDAMYWYRQDPGQGLRLIYYSQIVNDFQKGDIAEGYSVSREKKESFPLTVTSAQKNPTAFYLCASSNRGPPWVLNQPQHFGDGTRLSIL.

The chain carries TRBV5-1 and TRBJ2-1; TRBD2 agrees at 11 bases. After removal of 0 bases from V and 4 bases from J, the junction contained 21 bases not matched to a gene. Germline V gives CDR1 SGHRS, CDR2 YFSETQ. The CDR3 spans 22 residues. The CDR3 DNA is TGCGCCAGCAGCTTGGCGGGGGGCTCCGGGACTAGCGGAGATCGGGGTTACAATGAGCAGTTCTTC. Translating gives CASSLAGGSGTSGDRGYNEQFF.

The chain links TRBV2 to TRBJ1-1; a possible D gene is TRBD1 (5 bases). The germline gives CDR1 SNHLY, CDR2 FYNNEI. CDR3 length: 12 amino acids. V gave up 7 bases and J gave up 6 bases, with 12 bases separating them. DNA of the CDR3: TGTGCCAGCATTGGGGGTATACCTGAAGCTTTCTTT. The encoded protein is CASIGGIPEAFF.